The 7 T cell receptor beta chains listed next were all sequenced from one sample in a study of CD8+CD57+ T cells in acquired aplastic anemia. Patients who underwent sequencing had shown CD8+CD57+ cell expansion by flow cytometry. Genomic DNA templated the TCR beta VDJ and CDR3 profiling. TCRdb used MiXCR to reprocess the reads, holding one entry per CDR3 protein. Altogether around 200,000 distinct CDR3 sequences are present, approximately 65% being singletons, with the ten largest covering under 60%. The source material was sorted CD4+, CD8+, or CD8+CD57+ T cells (not recorded which) from PBMCs. These receptor sequences come from a human donor with aplastic anemia.

The sample holds one count of this clonotype. The missing conserved phenylalanine or tryptophan at the end of this CDR3 makes a read error likely. The CDR3 DNA reads as TGTGCCAGCAGTCTCGTTTTGGGCACCGGGGAGCTGTTTTCT. It codes for CASSLVLGTGELFS. J is TRBJ2-2 and V is TRBV2, with no clear D. The CDR3 is 14 amino acids. CDR1 and CDR2 from the germline V gene are SNHLY and FYNNEI. Trimming removed 5 bases from V and 4 bases from J, with 11 bases in between.

This chain links TRBV10-1 with TRBJ2-7; 9 bases agree with TRBD2. The CDR3 runs to 16 residues. Germline-derived CDR1 and CDR2 are WNHNN and SYGVQD (reference sequence). The V and J ends lost 1 base and 7 bases, in that order; junction bases with no gene match: 11. The CDR3 spells CASSEYPLAGPREQYF. As DNA, the CDR3 is TGCGCCAGCAGTGAGTATCCCCTAGCGGGACCTCGTGAGCAGTACTTC.

V and J are TRBV15 and TRBJ2-4; D tentatively reads TRBD1 or TRBD2 (7 bases each). CDR3 length equals 18 residues. Per the germline V gene, CDR1 is LNHNV and CDR2 is YYDKDF (reference sequence). Deletions cut 3 bases from V and 0 bases from J, with 18 bases between. CDR3 sequence: CATSSSGGTGVAKNIQYF. The DNA for the CDR3 is TGTGCCACCAGCAGCTCGGGGGGCACAGGGGTAGCCAAAAACATTCAGTACTTC.

The chain combines TRBV15 with TRBJ1-2; D perhaps matches TRBD1 (5 bases). Germline CDR1 LNHNV, CDR2 YYDKDF (reference sequence). The V and J ends lost 0 bases and 5 bases respectively, with 10 bases between them. CDR3 size: 14 residues. CDR3 coding DNA: TGTGCCACCAGCAGAGAGGTCGGGGCTTATGGCTACACCTTC. Protein product: CATSREVGAYGYTF.

V gene TRBV9 combines with J gene TRBJ1-1; 7 bases are a match to TRBD1. This CDR3 region has 15 residues. Germline V gene sequence: CDR1 SGDLS, CDR2 YYNGEE. After removal of 0 bases from V and 3 bases from J, the junction contained 5 bases not matched to a gene. The CDR3 coding sequence is TGTGCCAGCAGCGTAGAAGGGGGCGAGGACACTGAAGCTTTCTTT. It encodes CASSVEGGEDTEAFF. The whole variable domain, remainder taken from reference TRBV9 and TRBJ1-1, is DSGVTQTPKHLITATGQRVTLRCSPRSGDLSVYWYQQSLDQGLQFLIQYYNGEERAKGNILERFSAQQFPDLHSELNLSSLELGDSALYFCASSVEGGEDTEAFFGQGTRLTVV.

The chain recombines TRBV11-2 with TRBJ1-3; 12 bases are shared with TRBD1. CDR3 length: 17 amino acids. The germline V gene encodes CDR1 SGHAT and CDR2 FQNNGV. V gave up 5 bases and J gave up 1 base; unmatched junction bases: 6. The CDR3 loop is CASSAGTGGYSGNTIYF. Written as DNA, the CDR3 is TGTGCCAGCAGCGCCGGGACAGGGGGCTATTCTGGAAACACCATATATTTT.

The genes are TRBV7-3 and TRBJ1-5; D gene ambiguous. Trimming shortened V by 1 base and J by 4 bases, and 8 bases separated the two germline ends. CDR3 length: 14 amino acids. Germline CDR1 is SGHTA and CDR2 is FQGTGA. DNA of the CDR3: TGTGCCAGCAGCTTAAAGTCAGGTAATCAGCCCCAGCATTTT. The encoded protein is CASSLKSGNQPQHF.